This T cell receptor beta chain was observed in a study of monozygotic twins with inflammatory bowel disease. Study-wide results and caveats: IBD-affected twins scored below their healthy co-twins in TCRbeta diversity (inverse Simpson). Lower sharing of clonotypes with other individuals was seen in IBD patients than in healthy twins. This was most marked in patients showing signs of disease activity.

Reprocessing the 5' RACE reads, TCRdb reports a single entry for every CDR3 protein and omits DNA. The sample includes hundreds of thousands of distinct CDR3 sequences. As to this clonotype: Its matching antigen is unknown.

Germline V gives CDR1 DFQATT, CDR2 SNEGSKA (reference sequence). This CDR3 is 13 amino acids long. This chain joins TRBV20-1 and TRBJ2-1. This sequence was found in a human donor with ulcerative colitis or Crohn's disease, or a healthy co-twin of an affected twin (not recorded which). Input material: blood. CDR3 sequence reads: CSARTPTYNEQFF.